This T cell receptor beta chain emerged from a study of T-cell memory formation after mild COVID-19. General study results and limits: Shrinking CD4+ clones were chiefly CM and EM; CD8+ ones were chiefly EMRA. Some responding clones appeared in pre-infection memory, suggesting cross-reactive memory joined.

One entry per CDR3 protein results from TCRdb running MiXCR on the 5' RACE reads. The repertoire has fewer than 600,000 distinct CDR3 sequences, about 20% of them found once; the top ten carry roughly 8.1%. Germline assignment: CDR1 MNHNY and CDR2 SVGAGI (reference sequence). This CDR3 is 15 amino acids long. Between the trimmed V and J ends, which lost 2 bases and 2 bases, there was a span of 13 bases. Concerning this clonotype: Antigen unknown.

Sequencing input: PBMCs or a T cell subset sorted from them (not recorded which). The source of this sequence is an adult woman who had mild COVID-19 (a few samples of this study predate the infection). Cell type and time point are not known. The chain joins TRBV6-6 to TRBJ2-7; D tentatively reads TRBD1 or TRBD2 (6 bases each). In DNA form, the CDR3 reads TGTGCCAGCAGTTACCGGGGGCAGGCGACCTACGAGCAGTACTTC. This gives the protein CASSYRGQATYEQYF.